This T cell receptor (beta chain) is from a study of cytotoxic CD8 clonotypes in ibrutinib-treated CLL. Study details: The patient breakdown showed roughly 10 relapsed/refractory and some 14 treatment-naive cases, with fewer than 18 IGHV unmutated. A mean of around 250,000 productive templates and 100,000 or so productive rearrangements was obtained per sample. Study results and limitations: Elevated clonality accompanied ibrutinib response, with a return toward baseline values at progression.

Clones were read by immunoSEQ multiplex PCR, and TCRdb kept only the in-frame ones, dropping some. This table holds over 200,000 clones, roughly 73% found once. In regard to this clone: Its matching antigen is unknown.

CDR3 length equals 13 residues. V shed 10 bases and J shed 6 bases, with 16 bases lying between them. Germline values: CDR1 SGHRS, CDR2 YFSETQ. The V call is TRBV5-1, the J call TRBJ1-4; D unresolved. The receptor comes from a human donor with chronic lymphocytic leukemia. The source material was PBMCs, sampled after 12 months of ibrutinib treatment. The CDR3 sequence: CACRETIDEKLFF. CDR3 in DNA: TGCGCCTGCCGGGAGACCATCGATGAAAAACTGTTTTTT. Variable domain in full (rest from reference TRBV5-1 and TRBJ1-4): KAGVTQTPRYLIKTRGQQVTLSCSPISGHRSVSWYQQTPGQGLQFLFEYFSETQRNKGNFPGRFSGRQFSNSRSEMNVSTLELGDSALYLCACRETIDEKLFFGSGTQLSVL.